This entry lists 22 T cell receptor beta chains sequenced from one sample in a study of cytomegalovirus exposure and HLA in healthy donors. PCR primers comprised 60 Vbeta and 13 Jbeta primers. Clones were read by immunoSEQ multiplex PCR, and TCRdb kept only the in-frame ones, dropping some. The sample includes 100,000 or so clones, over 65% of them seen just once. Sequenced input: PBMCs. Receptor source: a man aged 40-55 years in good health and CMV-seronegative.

Here the CDR3 reads CAWLTGSPEAFF. The CDR3 nucleotides read TGTGCCTGGTTGACCGGGTCTCCTGAAGCTTTCTTT. The chain employs TRBV30 and TRBJ1-1; D is unresolved. Trimming removed 5 bases from V and 6 bases from J, with 13 bases in between. The CDR3 covers 12 residues. CDR1 and CDR2 (germline): GTSNPN, SVGIG (reference sequence).

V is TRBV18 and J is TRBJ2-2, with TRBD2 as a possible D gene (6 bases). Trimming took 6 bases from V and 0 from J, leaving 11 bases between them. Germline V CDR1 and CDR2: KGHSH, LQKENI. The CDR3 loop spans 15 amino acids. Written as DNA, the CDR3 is TGTGCCAGCTCCCTCTGGGAGGCGAACACCGGGGAGCTGTTTTTT. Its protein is CASSLWEANTGELFF.

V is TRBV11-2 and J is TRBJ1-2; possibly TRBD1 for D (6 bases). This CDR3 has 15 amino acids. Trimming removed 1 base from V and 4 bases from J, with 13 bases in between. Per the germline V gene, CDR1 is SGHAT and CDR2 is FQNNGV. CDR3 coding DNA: TGTGCCAGCAGCTTAGGGACGCGGACAGTCTATGGCTACACCTTC. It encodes CASSLGTRTVYGYTF.

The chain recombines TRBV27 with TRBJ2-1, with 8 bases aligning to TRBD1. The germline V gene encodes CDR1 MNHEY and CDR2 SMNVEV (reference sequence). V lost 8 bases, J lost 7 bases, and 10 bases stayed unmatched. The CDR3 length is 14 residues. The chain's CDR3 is CASQPTGDGNEQFF. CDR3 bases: TGTGCCAGCCAGCCGACAGGGGATGGTAATGAGCAGTTCTTC.

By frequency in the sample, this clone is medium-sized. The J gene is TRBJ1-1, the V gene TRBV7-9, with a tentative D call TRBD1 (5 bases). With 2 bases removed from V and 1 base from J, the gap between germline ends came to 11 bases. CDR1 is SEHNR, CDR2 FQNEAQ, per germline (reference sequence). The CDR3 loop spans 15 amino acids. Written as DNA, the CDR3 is TGTGCCAGCAGCTTACTGGGGGACTCGAACACTGAAGCTTTCTTT. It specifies CASSLLGDSNTEAFF.

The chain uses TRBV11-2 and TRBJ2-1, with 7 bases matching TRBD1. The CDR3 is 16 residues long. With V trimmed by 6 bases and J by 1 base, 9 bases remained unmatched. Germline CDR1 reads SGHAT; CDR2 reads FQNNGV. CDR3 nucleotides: TGTGCCAGCAGTATACGGGGACAGTTATCCTACAATGAGCAGTTCTTC. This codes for CASSIRGQLSYNEQFF.

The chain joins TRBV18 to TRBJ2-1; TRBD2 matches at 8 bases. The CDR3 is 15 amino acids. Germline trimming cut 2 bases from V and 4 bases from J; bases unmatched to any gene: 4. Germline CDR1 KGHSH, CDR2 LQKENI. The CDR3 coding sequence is TGTGCCAGCTCACCATCCGGGGGGGAATACAATGAGCAGTTCTTC. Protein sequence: CASSPSGGEYNEQFF.

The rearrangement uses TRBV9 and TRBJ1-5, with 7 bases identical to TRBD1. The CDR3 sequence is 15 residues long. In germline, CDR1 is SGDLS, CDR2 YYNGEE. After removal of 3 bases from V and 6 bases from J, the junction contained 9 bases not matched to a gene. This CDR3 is CASSAGDSQIQPQHF. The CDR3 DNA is TGTGCCAGCAGCGCGGGGGACAGTCAAATTCAGCCCCAGCATTTT.

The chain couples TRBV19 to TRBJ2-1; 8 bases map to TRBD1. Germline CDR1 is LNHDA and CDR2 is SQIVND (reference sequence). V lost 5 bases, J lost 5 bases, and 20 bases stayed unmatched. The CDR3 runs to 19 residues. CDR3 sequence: CASSPISRGPGRANNEQFF. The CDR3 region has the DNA TGTGCCAGTAGTCCGATCTCCAGGGGGCCGGGAAGGGCAAACAATGAGCAGTTCTTC. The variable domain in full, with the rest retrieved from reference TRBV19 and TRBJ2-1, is DGGITQSPKYLFRKEGQNVTLSCEQNLNHDAMYWYRQDPGQGLRLIYYSQIVNDFQKGDIAEGYSVSREKKESFPLTVTSAQKNPTAFYLCASSPISRGPGRANNEQFFGPGTRLTVL.

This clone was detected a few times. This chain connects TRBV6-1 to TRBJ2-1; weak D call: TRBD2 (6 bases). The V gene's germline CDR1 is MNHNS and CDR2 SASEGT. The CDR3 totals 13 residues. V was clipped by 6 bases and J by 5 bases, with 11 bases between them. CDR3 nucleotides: TGTGCCAGCAGCCCGGGACTTAACAATGAGCAGTTCTTC. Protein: CASSPGLNNEQFF.

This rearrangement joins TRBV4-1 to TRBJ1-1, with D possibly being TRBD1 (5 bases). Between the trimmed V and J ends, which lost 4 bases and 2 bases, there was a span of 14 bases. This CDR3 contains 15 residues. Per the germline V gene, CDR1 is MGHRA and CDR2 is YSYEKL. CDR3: CASSPRRGGNTEAFF. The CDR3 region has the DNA TGCGCCAGCAGCCCTCGCCGGGGGGGAAACACTGAAGCTTTCTTT.

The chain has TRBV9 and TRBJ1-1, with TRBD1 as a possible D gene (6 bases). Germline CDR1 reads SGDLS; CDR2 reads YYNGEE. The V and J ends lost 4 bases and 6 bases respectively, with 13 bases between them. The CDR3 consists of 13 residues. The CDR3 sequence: CASSFGGGSEAFF. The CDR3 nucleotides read TGTGCCAGCAGCTTTGGGGGCGGATCTGAAGCTTTCTTT.

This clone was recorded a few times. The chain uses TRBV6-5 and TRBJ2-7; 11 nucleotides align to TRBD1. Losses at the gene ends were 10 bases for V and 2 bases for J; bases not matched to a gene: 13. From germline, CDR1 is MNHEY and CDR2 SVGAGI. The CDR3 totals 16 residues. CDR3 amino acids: CATIYSGQGAPYEQYF. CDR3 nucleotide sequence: TGTGCCACGATTTACTCAGGACAGGGGGCCCCCTACGAGCAGTACTTC.

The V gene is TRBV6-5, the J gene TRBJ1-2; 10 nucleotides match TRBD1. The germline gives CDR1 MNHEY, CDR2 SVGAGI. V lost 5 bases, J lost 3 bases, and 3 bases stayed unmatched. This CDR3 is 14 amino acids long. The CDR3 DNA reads TGTGCCAGCAGTGACAGGGGGCCTCACTATGGCTACACCTTC. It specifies CASSDRGPHYGYTF.

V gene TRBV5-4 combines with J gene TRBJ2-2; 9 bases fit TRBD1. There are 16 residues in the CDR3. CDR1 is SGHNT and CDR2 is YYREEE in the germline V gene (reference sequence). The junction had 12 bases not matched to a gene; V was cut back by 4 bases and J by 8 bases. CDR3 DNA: TGTGCCAGCAGCCCCGGGACAGGGCAACACCGGGGGGAGCTGTTTTTT. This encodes CASSPGTGQHRGELFF.

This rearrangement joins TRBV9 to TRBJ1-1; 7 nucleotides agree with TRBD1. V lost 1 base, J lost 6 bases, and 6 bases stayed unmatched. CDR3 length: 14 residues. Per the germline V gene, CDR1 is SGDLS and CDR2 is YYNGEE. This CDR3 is CASSVNPTGPEAFF. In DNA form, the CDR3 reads TGTGCCAGCAGCGTAAACCCGACAGGGCCTGAAGCTTTCTTT.

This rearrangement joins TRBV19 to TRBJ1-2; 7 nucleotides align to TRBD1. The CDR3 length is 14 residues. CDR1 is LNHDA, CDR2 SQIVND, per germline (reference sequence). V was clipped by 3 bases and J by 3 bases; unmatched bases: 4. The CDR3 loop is CASSIVQGDYGYTF. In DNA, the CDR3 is TGTGCCAGTAGTATCGTGCAGGGGGACTATGGCTACACCTTC.

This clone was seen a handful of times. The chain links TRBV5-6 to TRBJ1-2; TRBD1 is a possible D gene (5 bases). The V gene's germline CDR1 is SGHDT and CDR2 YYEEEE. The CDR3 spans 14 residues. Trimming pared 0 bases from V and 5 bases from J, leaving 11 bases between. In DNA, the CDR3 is TGTGCCAGCAGCTTGGACAGGTCAGGGTATGGCTACACCTTC. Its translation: CASSLDRSGYGYTF.

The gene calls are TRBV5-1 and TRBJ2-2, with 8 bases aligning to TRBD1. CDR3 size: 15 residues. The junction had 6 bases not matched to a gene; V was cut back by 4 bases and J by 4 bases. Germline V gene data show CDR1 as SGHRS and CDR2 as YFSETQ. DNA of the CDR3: TGCGCCAGCAGCAACCCCGGGACAGGCACCGGGGAGCTGTTTTTT. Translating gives CASSNPGTGTGELFF.

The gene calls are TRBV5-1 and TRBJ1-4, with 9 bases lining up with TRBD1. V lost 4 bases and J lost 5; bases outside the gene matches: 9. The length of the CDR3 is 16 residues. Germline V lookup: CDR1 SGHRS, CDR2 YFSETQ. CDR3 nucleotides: TGCGCCAGCAGCCTAATCCCCGGGACAGGGAATGAAAAACTGTTTTTT. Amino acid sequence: CASSLIPGTGNEKLFF.

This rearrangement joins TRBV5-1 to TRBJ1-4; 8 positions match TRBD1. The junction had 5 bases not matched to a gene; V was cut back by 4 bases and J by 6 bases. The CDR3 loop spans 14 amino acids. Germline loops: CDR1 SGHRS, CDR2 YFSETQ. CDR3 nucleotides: TGCGCCAGCAGCCGGACAGGGATAGATGAAAAACTGTTTTTT. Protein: CASSRTGIDEKLFF.

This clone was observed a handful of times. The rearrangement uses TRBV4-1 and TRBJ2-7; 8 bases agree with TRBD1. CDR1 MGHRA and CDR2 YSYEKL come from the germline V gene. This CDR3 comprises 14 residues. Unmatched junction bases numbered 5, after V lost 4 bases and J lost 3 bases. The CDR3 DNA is TGCGCCAGCAGCCCCGGACAGGGCGGCTACGAGCAGTACTTC. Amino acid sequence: CASSPGQGGYEQYF.